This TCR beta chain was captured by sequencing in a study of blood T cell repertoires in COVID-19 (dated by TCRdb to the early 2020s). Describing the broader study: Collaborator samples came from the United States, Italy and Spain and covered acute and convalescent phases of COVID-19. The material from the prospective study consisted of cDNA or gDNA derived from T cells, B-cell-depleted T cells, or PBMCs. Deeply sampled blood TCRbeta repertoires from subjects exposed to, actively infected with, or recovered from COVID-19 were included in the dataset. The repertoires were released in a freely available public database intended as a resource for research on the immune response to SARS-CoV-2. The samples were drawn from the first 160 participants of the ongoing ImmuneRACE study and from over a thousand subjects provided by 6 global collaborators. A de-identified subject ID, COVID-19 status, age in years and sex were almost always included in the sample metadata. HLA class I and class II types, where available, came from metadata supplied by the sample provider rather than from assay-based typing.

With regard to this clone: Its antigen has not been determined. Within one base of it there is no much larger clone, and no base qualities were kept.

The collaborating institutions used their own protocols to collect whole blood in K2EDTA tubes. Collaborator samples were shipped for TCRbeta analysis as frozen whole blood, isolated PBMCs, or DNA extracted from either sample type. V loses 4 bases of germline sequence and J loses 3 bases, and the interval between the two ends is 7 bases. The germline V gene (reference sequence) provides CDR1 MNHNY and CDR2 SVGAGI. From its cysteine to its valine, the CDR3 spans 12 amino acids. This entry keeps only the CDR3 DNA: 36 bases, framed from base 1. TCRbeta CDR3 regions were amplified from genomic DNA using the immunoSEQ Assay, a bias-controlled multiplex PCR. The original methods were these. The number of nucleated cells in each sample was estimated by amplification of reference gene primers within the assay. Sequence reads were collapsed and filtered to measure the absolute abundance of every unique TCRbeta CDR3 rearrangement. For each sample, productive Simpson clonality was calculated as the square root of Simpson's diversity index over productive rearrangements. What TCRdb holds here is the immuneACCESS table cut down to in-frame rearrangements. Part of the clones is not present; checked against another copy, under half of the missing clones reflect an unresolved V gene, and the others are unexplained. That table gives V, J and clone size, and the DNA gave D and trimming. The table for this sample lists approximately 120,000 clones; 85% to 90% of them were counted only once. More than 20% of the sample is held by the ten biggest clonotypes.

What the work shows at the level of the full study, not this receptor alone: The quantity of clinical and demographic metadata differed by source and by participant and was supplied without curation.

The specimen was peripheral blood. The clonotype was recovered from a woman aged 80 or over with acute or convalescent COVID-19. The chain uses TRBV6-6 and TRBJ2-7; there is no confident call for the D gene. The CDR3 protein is CASSFSNYEQYV. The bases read TGTGCCAGCAGTTTTTCTAACTACGAGCAGTACGTC.